This T cell receptor (beta chain) was captured by sequencing in a study of blood T cell repertoires in COVID-19. Looking at the study overall: COVID-19 samples collected from the United States, Italy and Spain covered acute and convalescent phases. In each case, the material was cDNA or gDNA derived from T cells, B-cell-depleted T cells, or PBMCs.

In the original analysis: The authors estimated nucleated cell counts from reference gene primer amplification. The table came from immunoSEQ multiplex PCR; TCRdb's copy has only in-frame clones and leaves some out. V and J calls and clone size are given by that table; D and trimming were obtained from the DNA. The top ten hold 5% of the sample, which has 110,000 to 150,000 clones, more than 70% seen once. This CDR3 is 18 amino acids long. V was trimmed by 2 bases and J by 0 bases, leaving 19 bases between them. CDR1 is MDHEN, CDR2 SYDVKM, per germline. The sequence came from a woman between 45 and 60 years old with acute or convalescent COVID-19. This chain connects TRBV28 to TRBJ1-2, with TRBD1 as a possible D gene (5 bases). Sequencing used peripheral blood. The CDR3 DNA reads as TGTGCCAGCAGTTTAATCACAGGACCCCCTGAAGCTAACTATGGCTACACCTTC. It is translated as CASSLITGPPEANYGYTF.